A single sample is the source of the 27 T cell receptor beta chains below, sequenced in a study of vaccination and CD4 T cells after COVID-19. Their target antigens are unknown. As to treatment: roughly ten-day PBMC culture with coronavirus spike peptide pools or control peptides (ViraFEST assay). Sequencing of DNA taken from cultured CD4+ T cells relied on the Oncomine TCR Beta short-read assay. Using its own MiXCR run on the PCR reads, TCRdb lists one record per CDR3 protein. The sample holds about 10,000 distinct CDR3 sequences, approximately 49% seen once. Sample: CD4+ T cells from blood, cultured in vitro. These receptor sequences come from a human donor who had recovered from COVID-19.

In DNA, the CDR3 is TGTGCCAGCAGCTTAGTCCTCCACGGGGAGCTGTTTTTT. Its protein product is CASSLVLHGELFF. The chain uses TRBV7-9 and TRBJ2-2, with D unresolved. The V gene's germline CDR1 is SEHNR and CDR2 FQNEAQ (reference sequence). The CDR3 covers 13 residues. V was clipped by 1 base and J by 7 bases, with 7 bases between them.

The chain is built from TRBV7-2 and TRBJ2-3; perhaps TRBD2 as D (5 bases). Germline CDR1 reads SGHTA; CDR2 reads FQGNSA. The CDR3 is made up of 14 amino acids. Trimming cost V 7 bases and J 6 bases, with 17 bases left between them. The CDR3 protein is CASTGQRVVDTQYF. CDR3 in DNA: TGTGCCAGCACTGGGCAGAGGGTCGTTGATACGCAGTATTTT.

The chain has TRBV18 and TRBJ2-6; D is possibly TRBD2 (5 bases). Germline V gene lookup returns CDR1 KGHSH and CDR2 LQKENI. The V end lost 1 base, the J end lost 0 bases, and 7 bases lay between the germline ends. This CDR3 contains 16 residues. CDR3 in DNA: TGTGCCAGCTCACCACTAGGGAGCTCTGGGGCCAACGTCCTGACTTTC. It encodes CASSPLGSSGANVLTF.

V and J are TRBV2 and TRBJ1-1, with D unclear. CDR3 length: 15 amino acids. V shed 3 bases and J shed 2 bases, with 13 bases lying between them. Germline V gene lookup returns CDR1 SNHLY and CDR2 FYNNEI. Here the CDR3 reads CASSDGSIPNTEAFF. The CDR3 nucleotides are TGTGCCAGCAGTGATGGATCAATTCCTAACACTGAAGCTTTCTTT.

The sample holds a few counts of this clonotype. The J gene is TRBJ2-5, the V gene TRBV5-4, with D uncertain. CDR1 is SGHNT, CDR2 YYREEE, per germline (reference sequence). CDR3 length: 15 residues. Trimming left V 2 bases short and J 7 bases short, with 18 bases between. The CDR3 bases are TGTGCCAGCAGCTTTAGTGGCGCGGCGGAGCGGACCCAGTACTTC. Encoded protein: CASSFSGAAERTQYF.

This clonotype was counted between two and nine times. V is TRBV30 and J is TRBJ1-1; TRBD1 matches 11 bases. The CDR3 covers 16 residues. Germline V gene data show CDR1 as GTSNPN and CDR2 as SVGIG (reference sequence). Unmatched junction bases numbered 14, after V lost 4 bases and J lost 7 bases. Written as DNA, the CDR3 is TGTGCCTGGATGAACTATGGGACAGGGGGATCTGATGAAGCTTTCTTT. Residues: CAWMNYGTGGSDEAFF.

The genes are TRBV19 and TRBJ1-5; tentative D call: TRBD1 (5 bases). The CDR3 consists of 12 residues. From germline, CDR1 is LNHDA and CDR2 SQIVND (reference sequence). Trimming cost V 10 bases and J 2 bases, with 9 bases left between them. The CDR3 protein is CAIGDRNQPQHF. The DNA for the CDR3 is TGTGCCATAGGGGACCGCAATCAGCCCCAGCATTTT.

This chain joins TRBV20-1 and TRBJ2-1; perhaps D is TRBD1 or TRBD2 (5 bases each). Trimming removed 4 bases from V and 0 bases from J, with 16 bases in between. Germline CDR1 DFQATT, CDR2 SNEGSKA (reference sequence). The CDR3 loop spans 16 amino acids. CDR3 residues: CSATEGWDASYNEQFF. CDR3 coding DNA: TGCAGTGCTACAGAGGGGTGGGACGCCTCCTACAATGAGCAGTTCTTC.

CDR3 DNA: TGTGCCAGCAGCCAGGAGAACACCGGGGAGCTGTTTTTT. Encoded protein: CASSQENTGELFF. V is TRBV7-3 and J is TRBJ2-2; no reliable D call. The CDR3 is 13 amino acids. The germline V gene encodes CDR1 SGHTA and CDR2 FQGTGA. Trimming took off 5 bases at V and 1 base at J, with 5 bases between the two ends.

Written as DNA, the CDR3 is TGTGCCAGCAGCTTAGGGGACAGCTCCAATCAGCCCCAGCATTTT. Translated: CASSLGDSSNQPQHF. The chain employs TRBV7-2 and TRBJ1-5; 7 bases are shared with TRBD1. Germline V gene sequence: CDR1 SGHTA, CDR2 FQGNSA. V trimming: 1 base; J trimming: 3 bases; junction bases outside the gene matches: 3. The CDR3 is 15 residues long.

The J gene is TRBJ2-5, the V gene TRBV7-2, with D possibly matching TRBD1 (5 bases). The CDR3 consists of 14 residues. Germline CDR1 and CDR2: SGHTA and FQGNSA. V was shortened by 1 base and J by 8 bases, with 14 bases between the two germline ends. CDR3 DNA: TGTGCCAGCAGCTTAGTCCCAGGGTCTCTAACCCAGTACTTC. It encodes CASSLVPGSLTQYF.

CDR3 nucleotides: TGTGCCAGTGGGCCTAGCGGGAGAAGGGAGGGCACAGATACGCAGTATTTT. This encodes CASGPSGRREGTDTQYF. The J gene is TRBJ2-3, the V gene TRBV19, with TRBD2 identical over 10 bases. The V gene's germline CDR1 is LNHDA and CDR2 SQIVND (reference sequence). The CDR3 is 17 amino acids. The junction had 12 bases not matched to a gene; V was cut back by 8 bases and J by 1 base.

The rearrangement joins TRBV30 to TRBJ1-6; TRBD1 is a possible D gene (5 bases). The CDR3 is 12 residues long. The V gene's germline CDR1 is GTSNPN and CDR2 SVGIG (reference sequence). Trimming shortened V by 3 bases and J by 7 bases, and 7 bases separated the two germline ends. CDR3 region: CAWRRGNSPLHF. In DNA form, the CDR3 reads TGTGCCTGGAGGAGGGGAAATTCACCCCTCCACTTT.

The chain combines TRBV20-1 with TRBJ2-7; TRBD1 matches 9 bases. The CDR3 covers 15 residues. Germline V gene data show CDR1 as DFQATT and CDR2 as SNEGSKA (reference sequence). Trimming at V came to 4 bases and at J to 6 bases, leaving 13 bases not matched to a gene. As DNA, the CDR3 is TGCAGTGCTAATTCGGTAGACAGGGGGGCGCGCGAGCAGTACTTC. Translated, it gives CSANSVDRGAREQYF.

The gene calls are TRBV14 and TRBJ2-7; 8 bases match TRBD2. With V trimmed by 4 bases and J by 5 bases, 10 bases remained unmatched. Germline V gene sequence: CDR1 SGHDN, CDR2 FVKESK. The CDR3 loop spans 15 amino acids. The CDR3 nucleotides read TGTGCCAGCAGCCTAAAGCGGGGGTCGGGGAACGAGCAGTACTTC. As protein: CASSLKRGSGNEQYF.

This chain links TRBV7-2 with TRBJ1-1; 9 nucleotides agree with TRBD1. Germline CDR1 SGHTA, CDR2 FQGNSA. CDR3 length equals 13 residues. J gave up 6 bases and V 5 bases, and 4 bases lay outside the gene matches. The CDR3 sequence: CASSGTGRAEAFF. The CDR3 bases are TGTGCCAGCAGCGGGACAGGGCGGGCTGAAGCTTTCTTT.

V and J are TRBV20-1 and TRBJ2-3, with 7 bases lining up with TRBD2. Per germline, CDR1 DFQATT and CDR2 SNEGSKA (reference sequence). The CDR3 is made up of 14 amino acids. The V segment lost 4 bases and the J segment 7 bases; nucleotides outside the gene matches: 11. For the CDR3, the DNA is TGCAGTGCTATGCTAGCGGAGCGACCAAATACGCAGTATTTT. Protein product: CSAMLAERPNTQYF.

In the case of this clonotype: The junction departs from germline at one end; a sequencing error may be responsible. The chain carries TRBV11-2 and TRBJ2-7; no firm D call. Germline assignment: CDR1 SGHAT and CDR2 FQNNGV. The length of the CDR3 is 13 residues. Here the CDR3 reads CASSSLRAYEQYF. Written as DNA, the CDR3 is TGCGCCAGCAGCTCACTCCGAGCCTACGAGCAGTACTTC.

V gene TRBV6-4 combines with J gene TRBJ2-3, with D possibly matching TRBD2 (7 bases). CDR3 length: 15 amino acids. V lost 3 bases and J lost 7, with 17 bases in between. The V gene's germline CDR1 is MRHNA and CDR2 SNTAGT. CDR3 DNA: TGTGCCAGCAGTGAAGGGGAGGGGGACTGGAATACGCAGTATTTT. Its protein product is CASSEGEGDWNTQYF.

By share, this clonotype ranks as medium-sized (0.01 to 0.1%). This chain joins TRBV20-1 and TRBJ1-1, with D perhaps TRBD1 (6 bases). The CDR3 extends over 13 amino acids. The V and J ends lost 5 bases and 3 bases respectively, with 13 bases between them. Germline assignment: CDR1 DFQATT and CDR2 SNEGSKA (reference sequence). In DNA, the CDR3 is TGCAGTGCTCCCCGGACAGTCGACACTGAAGCTTTCTTT. Protein product: CSAPRTVDTEAFF.

This clonotype is classed as medium-sized. This CDR3 reads CASSVMGQGSETQYF. The CDR3 DNA sequence: TGTGCCAGCAGTGTAATGGGACAGGGGTCCGAGACCCAGTACTTC. V and J are TRBV2 and TRBJ2-5; TRBD1 aligns across 10 bases. With 4 bases clipped from V and 5 bases from J, the junction kept 7 bases outside the gene matches. CDR3 length: 15 amino acids. Germline V CDR1 and CDR2: SNHLY, FYNNEI.

The chain recombines TRBV4-1 with TRBJ2-5; 13 bases fit TRBD2. CDR1 is MGHRA and CDR2 is YSYEKL in the germline V gene. This CDR3 spans 15 amino acids. With 2 bases clipped from V and 3 bases from J, the junction kept 0 bases outside the gene matches. The CDR3 nucleotides are TGCGCCAGCAGCCAAACTAGCGGGAGGGAAGAGACCCAGTACTTC. This gives the protein CASSQTSGREETQYF.

V usage is TRBV7-9 and J usage is TRBJ2-7; the D gene is possibly TRBD1 (6 bases). CDR3 size: 15 residues. V dropped 8 bases and J dropped 2 bases, with 19 bases sitting between them. CDR1 and CDR2 from the germline V gene are SEHNR and FQNEAQ (reference sequence). CDR3 protein: CASGPRTDPTYEQYF. As DNA, the CDR3 is TGTGCCAGCGGCCCACGGACAGACCCAACCTACGAGCAGTACTTC.

This chain connects TRBV24-1 to TRBJ2-1; 11 nucleotides match TRBD2. With V trimmed by 4 bases and J by 5 bases, 6 bases remained unmatched. Germline V gene sequence: CDR1 KGHDR, CDR2 SFDVKD. This CDR3 region has 16 residues. The CDR3 loop reads CATSDRTSGSDNEQFF. DNA for the CDR3: TGTGCCACCAGTGACCGTACTAGCGGGAGCGACAATGAGCAGTTCTTC.

This clonotype is medium-sized within its sample. The V gene is TRBV7-9, the J gene TRBJ2-7; 8 positions agree with TRBD2. The V gene end was trimmed by 4 bases and the J gene end by 2 bases; junction bases not matched to a gene: 16. CDR3 length equals 18 residues. The germline V gene has CDR1 SEHNR and CDR2 FQNEAQ (reference sequence). CDR3 region: CASSSPGGGSGTTYEQYF. For the CDR3, the DNA is TGTGCCAGCAGCTCACCCGGGGGTGGTAGCGGGACGACCTACGAGCAGTACTTC.

This sequence joins TRBV6-1 and TRBJ2-2; no definite D call. Germline CDR1 is MNHNS and CDR2 is SASEGT. Trimming shortened V by 5 bases and J by 1 base, and 5 bases separated the two germline ends. The CDR3 consists of 13 residues. As DNA, the CDR3 is TGTGCCAGCAGTAGACAGAACACCGGGGAGCTGTTTTTT. Translated, it gives CASSRQNTGELFF.

This clonotype is judged medium-sized. V is TRBV27 and J is TRBJ1-6, with D perhaps matching TRBD1 (6 bases). The CDR3 is made up of 13 amino acids. The V gene lost 3 bases and the J gene lost 10 bases, with 10 bases spanning the gap. Germline CDR1 MNHEY, CDR2 SMNVEV (reference sequence). The CDR3 reads CASSFDRSSPLHF. Here the CDR3 DNA reads TGTGCCAGCAGTTTCGACAGGAGCTCACCCCTCCACTTT.